The 11 T cell receptor beta chains below were found in one sample sequenced in a study of blood T cells in healthy people across ages. A sample-barcoded 5' primer and a J-beta primer mix were used in a second PCR of about 7 to 12 cycles. TCRdb redid the calling of the 5' RACE reads with MiXCR, one entry per CDR3 protein. Counted here are roughly 500,000 distinct CDR3 sequences, about 26% occurring once; the ten biggest clones make up under 20%. Sequenced input: blood. The receptors here all came from a woman in her 70s in good health.

This clonotype was found a few times. The chain carries TRBV7-8 and TRBJ2-1; D is perhaps TRBD2 (6 bases). The CDR3 is 14 residues long. V lost 4 bases and J 6 bases, leaving 13 bases between the germline ends. The germline CDR1 and CDR2 sequences are SGHVS and FQNEAQ. The CDR3 reads CASSWDRETNEQFF. The DNA of the CDR3 is TGTGCCAGCAGCTGGGACCGGGAGACCAATGAGCAGTTCTTC. Full variable domain (rest looked up from reference TRBV7-8 and TRBJ2-1): GAGVSQSPRYKVAKRGQDVALRCDPISGHVSLFWYQQALGQGPEFLTYFQNEAQLDKSGLPSDRFFAERPEGSVSTLKIQRTQQEDSAVYLCASSWDRETNEQFFGPGTRLTVL.

This clonotype has a single count. The rearrangement links TRBV7-2 to TRBJ1-2; 11 nucleotides match TRBD1. The CDR3 runs 17 residues. Losses at the gene ends were 4 bases for V and 2 bases for J; bases not matched to a gene: 9. Looked up from germline, CDR1 is SGHTA and CDR2 is FQGNSA. In nucleotides, the CDR3 is TGTGCCAGCAGCTATGGACAGGGGGCGATCCCAAACTATGGCTACACCTTC. Residues: CASSYGQGAIPNYGYTF.

V is TRBV3-1 and J is TRBJ2-1; tentative D call: TRBD2 (5 bases). The CDR3 runs 15 residues. From germline, CDR1 is LGHDT and CDR2 YNNKEL (reference sequence). Trimming cost V 0 bases and J 7 bases, with 13 bases left between them. In DNA, the CDR3 is TGTGCCAGCAGCCAAGAACGAGCGAGGGCAAATGAGCAGTTCTTC. It yields the protein CASSQERARANEQFF.

In its sample, this clonotype was seen many times. The chain is built from TRBV20-1 and TRBJ2-1; TRBD1 matches 7 bases. With 4 bases clipped from V and 1 base from J, the junction kept 4 bases outside the gene matches. The germline V gene encodes CDR1 DFQATT and CDR2 SNEGSKA (reference sequence). CDR3 length: 14 amino acids. The CDR3 loop is CSATRQGSYNEQFF. In nucleotides, the CDR3 is TGCAGTGCTACCCGACAGGGATCCTACAATGAGCAGTTCTTC.

This clonotype was counted only a few times. At one end, the junction sequence differs from germline, possibly due to a read error. The gene calls are TRBV11-3 and TRBJ1-3, with a weak D call TRBD1 (5 bases). This CDR3 comprises 17 residues. Germline CDR1 reads SGHNT; CDR2 reads YENEEA. CDR3 sequence reads: CAGSSNLDSLSGNTIYF. CDR3 nucleotide sequence: TGTGCCGGCAGTTCTAACCTCGACAGCCTTAGTGGAAACACCATATATTTT.

The chain uses TRBV13 and TRBJ2-3; D may be TRBD2 (5 bases). With 3 bases removed from V and 2 bases from J, the gap between germline ends came to 12 bases. This CDR3 contains 15 residues. CDR1 and CDR2 from the germline V gene are PRHDT and FYEKMQ (reference sequence). The CDR3: CASSFKEGVTDTQYF. CDR3 in DNA: TGTGCCAGCAGCTTCAAAGAGGGTGTCACAGATACGCAGTATTTT.

Note on this clonotype: The junction departs from the called germline gene at one end, perhaps through a read error. The chain couples TRBV7-9 to TRBJ2-6; D possibly corresponds to TRBD2 (5 bases). Germline CDR1 SEHNR, CDR2 FQNEAQ (reference sequence). The CDR3 totals 16 residues. CDR3 bases: TGTACCAGCAGCTTAGCGACCAGGCACGAGGCCAACGTCCTGACTTTC. Its protein is CTSSLATRHEANVLTF.

In its sample, this clonotype was seen a few times. The J gene is TRBJ1-2, the V gene TRBV4-3; D ambiguous. V was trimmed by 0 bases and J by 4 bases, leaving 9 bases between them. This CDR3 contains 14 residues. CDR1 and CDR2 (germline): LGHNA, YSLEER. The CDR3 DNA sequence: TGCGCCAGCAGCCAAGATCTTGACCCCTATGGCTACACCTTC. Translating gives CASSQDLDPYGYTF.

V is TRBV10-3 and J is TRBJ2-3; tentatively, D is TRBD1 (5 bases). CDR3 length: 14 amino acids. The germline CDR1 and CDR2 sequences are ENHRY and SYGVKD. The V and J ends lost 0 bases and 2 bases respectively, with 6 bases between them. The CDR3 region has the DNA TGTGCCATCAGTGAGTCAGGGGTCACAGATACGCAGTATTTT. It yields the protein CAISESGVTDTQYF.

The chain has TRBV24-1 and TRBJ2-5, with 13 positions matching TRBD2. J was trimmed by 7 bases and V by 2 bases; bases with no gene match: 6. The CDR3 is 16 amino acids. Germline V CDR1 and CDR2: KGHDR, SFDVKD. This CDR3 is CATSDSRTSGGGTQYF. In DNA form, the CDR3 reads TGTGCCACCAGTGATTCCCGGACTAGCGGGGGTGGGACCCAGTACTTC.

This chain connects TRBV20-1 to TRBJ1-3; maybe TRBD1 (5 bases). In germline, CDR1 is DFQATT, CDR2 SNEGSKA (reference sequence). CDR3 size: 14 residues. V lost 1 base, J lost 4 bases, and 11 bases lay in between. The CDR3 reads CSARATGLGNTIYF. The CDR3 DNA is TGCAGTGCTAGAGCTACAGGTTTAGGAAACACCATATATTTT.